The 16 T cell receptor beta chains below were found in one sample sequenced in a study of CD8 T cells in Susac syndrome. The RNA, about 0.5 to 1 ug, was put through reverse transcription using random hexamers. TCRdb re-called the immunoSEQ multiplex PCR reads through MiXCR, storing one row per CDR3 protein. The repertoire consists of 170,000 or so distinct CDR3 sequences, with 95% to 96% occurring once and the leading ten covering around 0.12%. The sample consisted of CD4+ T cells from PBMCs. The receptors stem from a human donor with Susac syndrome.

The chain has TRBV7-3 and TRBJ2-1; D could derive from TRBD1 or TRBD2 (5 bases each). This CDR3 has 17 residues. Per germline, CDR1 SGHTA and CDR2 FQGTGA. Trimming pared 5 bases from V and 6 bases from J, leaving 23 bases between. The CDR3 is CASSRENLGLGSNEQFF. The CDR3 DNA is TGTGCCAGCAGCAGAGAAAATCTGGGGCTGGGGAGCAATGAGCAGTTCTTC.

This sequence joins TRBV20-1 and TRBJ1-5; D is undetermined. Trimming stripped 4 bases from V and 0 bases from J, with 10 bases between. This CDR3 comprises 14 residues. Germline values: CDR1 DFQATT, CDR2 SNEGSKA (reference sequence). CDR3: CSAKRPYSNQPQHF. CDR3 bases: TGCAGTGCTAAAAGACCATATAGCAATCAGCCCCAGCATTTT.

Written as DNA, the CDR3 is TGTGCCATCAGTGAGTCCGGGATTTATGGCTACACCTTC. Translating it yields CAISESGIYGYTF. The chain employs TRBV10-3 and TRBJ1-2; D call uncertain. The CDR3 contains 13 residues. Germline V CDR1 and CDR2: ENHRY, SYGVKD. V was pared by 0 bases and J by 5 bases, with 7 bases between.

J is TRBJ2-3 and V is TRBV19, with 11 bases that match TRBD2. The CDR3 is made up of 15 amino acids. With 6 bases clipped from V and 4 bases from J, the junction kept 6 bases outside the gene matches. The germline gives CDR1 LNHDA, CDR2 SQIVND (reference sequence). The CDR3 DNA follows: TGTGCCAGTAGCCGCCTAGCGGGAGGACCAGATACGCAGTATTTT. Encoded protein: CASSRLAGGPDTQYF.

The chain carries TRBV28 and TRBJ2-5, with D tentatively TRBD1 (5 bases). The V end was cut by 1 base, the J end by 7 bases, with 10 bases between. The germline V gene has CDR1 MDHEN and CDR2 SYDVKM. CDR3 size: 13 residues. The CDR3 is CASSLLGPPTQYF. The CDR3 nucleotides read TGTGCCAGCAGTTTATTGGGGCCCCCGACCCAGTACTTC.

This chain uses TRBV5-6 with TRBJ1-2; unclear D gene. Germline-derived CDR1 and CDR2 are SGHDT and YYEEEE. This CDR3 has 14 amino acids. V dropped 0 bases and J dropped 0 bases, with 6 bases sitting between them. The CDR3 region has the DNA TGTGCCAGCAGCTTGGGGCAGGCTAACTATGGCTACACCTTC. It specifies CASSLGQANYGYTF.

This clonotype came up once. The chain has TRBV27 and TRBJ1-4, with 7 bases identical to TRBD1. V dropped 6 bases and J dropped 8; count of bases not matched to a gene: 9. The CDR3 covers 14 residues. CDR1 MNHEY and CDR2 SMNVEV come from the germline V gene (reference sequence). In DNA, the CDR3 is TGTGCCAGCAGACCGACAGGGCCTCGGGAAAAACTGTTTTTT. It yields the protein CASRPTGPREKLFF.

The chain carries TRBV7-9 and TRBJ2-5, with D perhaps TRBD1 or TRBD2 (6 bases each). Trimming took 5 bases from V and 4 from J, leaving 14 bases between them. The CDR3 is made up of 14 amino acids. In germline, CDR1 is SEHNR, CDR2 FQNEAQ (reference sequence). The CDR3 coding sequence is TGTGCCAGCAGCCCCAATAGGGGGGTAGAGACCCAGTACTTC. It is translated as CASSPNRGVETQYF.

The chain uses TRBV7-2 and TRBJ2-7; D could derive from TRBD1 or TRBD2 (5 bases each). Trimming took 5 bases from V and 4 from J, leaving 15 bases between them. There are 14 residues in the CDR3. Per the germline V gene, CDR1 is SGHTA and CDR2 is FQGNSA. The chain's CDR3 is CASSPGLVGYEQYF. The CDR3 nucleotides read TGTGCCAGCAGCCCGGGGCTAGTGGGATACGAGCAGTACTTC.

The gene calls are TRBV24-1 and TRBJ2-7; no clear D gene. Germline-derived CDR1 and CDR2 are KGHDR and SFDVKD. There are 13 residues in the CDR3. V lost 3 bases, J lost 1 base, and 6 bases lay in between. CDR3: CATSDPTSYEQYV. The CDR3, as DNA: TGTGCCACCAGTGATCCCACTTCCTACGAGCAGTACGTC.

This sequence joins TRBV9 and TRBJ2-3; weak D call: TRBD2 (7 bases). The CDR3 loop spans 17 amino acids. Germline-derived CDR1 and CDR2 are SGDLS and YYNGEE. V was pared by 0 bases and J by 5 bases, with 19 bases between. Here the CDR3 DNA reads TGTGCCAGCAGCGTAGCGGCGGGGGCGGACTCAGGAGATACGCAGTATTTT. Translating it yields CASSVAAGADSGDTQYF.

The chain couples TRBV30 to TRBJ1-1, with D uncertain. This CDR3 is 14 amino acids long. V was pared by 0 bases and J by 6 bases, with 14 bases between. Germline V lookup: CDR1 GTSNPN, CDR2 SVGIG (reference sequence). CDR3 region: CAWSVRDRYSEAFF. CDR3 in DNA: TGTGCCTGGAGTGTACGAGACCGATACTCTGAAGCTTTCTTT.

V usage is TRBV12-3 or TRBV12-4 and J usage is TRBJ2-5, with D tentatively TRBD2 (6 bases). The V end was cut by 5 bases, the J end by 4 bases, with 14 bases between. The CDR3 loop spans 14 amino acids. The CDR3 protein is CASSPHHGGETQYF. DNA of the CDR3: TGTGCCAGCAGTCCCCACCACGGGGGAGAGACCCAGTACTTC.

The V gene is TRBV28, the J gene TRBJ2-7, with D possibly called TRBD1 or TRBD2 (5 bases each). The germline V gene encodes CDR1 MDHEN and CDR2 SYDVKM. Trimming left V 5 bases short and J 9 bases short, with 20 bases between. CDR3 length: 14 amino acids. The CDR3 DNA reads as TGTGCCAGCAGTCTACCGGGCTCTGGGGGTAGGCAGTACGTC. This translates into CASSLPGSGGRQYV.

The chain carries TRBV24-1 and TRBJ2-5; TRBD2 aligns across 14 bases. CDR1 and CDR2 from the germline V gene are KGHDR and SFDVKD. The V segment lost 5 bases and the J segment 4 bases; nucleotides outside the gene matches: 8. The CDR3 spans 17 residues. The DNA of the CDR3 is TGTGCCACCAGTGGTAACCCCGGACTAGCGGGAGGAGAGACCCAGTACTTC. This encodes CATSGNPGLAGGETQYF.

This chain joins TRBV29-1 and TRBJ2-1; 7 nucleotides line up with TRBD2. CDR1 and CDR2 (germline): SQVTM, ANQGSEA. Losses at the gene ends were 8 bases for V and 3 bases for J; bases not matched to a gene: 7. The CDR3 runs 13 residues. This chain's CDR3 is CSSRTGGYNEQFF. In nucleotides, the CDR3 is TGCAGCTCACGGACGGGGGGCTACAATGAGCAGTTCTTC.